This T cell receptor (beta chain) is drawn from a study of blood T cells in healthy people across ages. Next came a second PCR, run for about 7 to 12 cycles, which used a sample-barcoded 5' primer along with a J-beta primer mix. Every cDNA molecule carried a tag from a template-switch adaptor bearing 12 random nucleotides. One entry per CDR3 protein, called by TCRdb with MiXCR from the 5' RACE reads. The sample yields around 1,600,000 distinct CDR3 sequences, 35% to 45% seen once. This CDR3 is 21 amino acids long. Germline CDR1 DFQATT, CDR2 SNEGSKA (reference sequence). A note on this clonotype: The antigen is undetermined.

Points from the study as a whole: Long-lived donors exceeded aged donors in naive CD4+ cells and diversity.

The genes are TRBV20-1 and TRBJ2-5; 11 bases are shared with TRBD2. The tail of the sequence fits TRBJ2-7 better, so the J call may be wrong. The TCR sequence derives from a woman aged 18-35 years in good health. Sequencing was done on a sample of blood. CDR3 residues: CSARGADRPKKLAGDSHEQYF. The CDR3 DNA sequence: TGCAGTGCTAGAGGAGCGGACAGGCCGAAAAAACTAGCGGGAGATTCCCACGAGCAGTACTTC.